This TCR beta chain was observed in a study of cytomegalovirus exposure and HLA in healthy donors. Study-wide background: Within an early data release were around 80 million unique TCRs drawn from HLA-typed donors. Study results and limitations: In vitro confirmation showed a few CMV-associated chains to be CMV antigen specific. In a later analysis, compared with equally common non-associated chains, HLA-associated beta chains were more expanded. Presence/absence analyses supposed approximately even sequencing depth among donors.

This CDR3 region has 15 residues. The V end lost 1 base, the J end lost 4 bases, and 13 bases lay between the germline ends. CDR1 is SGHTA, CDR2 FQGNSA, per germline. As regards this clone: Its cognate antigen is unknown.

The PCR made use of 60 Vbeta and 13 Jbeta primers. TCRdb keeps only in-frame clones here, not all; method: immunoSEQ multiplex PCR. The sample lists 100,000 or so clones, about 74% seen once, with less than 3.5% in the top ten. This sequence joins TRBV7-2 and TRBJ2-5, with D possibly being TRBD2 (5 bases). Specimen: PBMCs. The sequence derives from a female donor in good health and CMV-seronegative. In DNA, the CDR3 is TGTGCCAGCAGCTTAGTGAGCCGGGGTGGAGAGACCCAGTACTTC. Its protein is CASSLVSRGGETQYF.